These T cell receptor beta chains were read from a single sample in a study of shared clonotypes between healthy human individuals. The repertoire was sequenced with immunoSEQ multiplex PCR; TCRdb's copy has only in-frame clones and lacks some. The sample yields about 460,000 clones, about 74% seen once. Sequenced: PBMCs. The receptors stem from a woman aged 40 to 50 in good health. Some clones in this sample may be carry-over from other donors' samples. The CDR3 runs from the conserved cysteine through the conserved F or W. The order of the fields is J gene, clone size, D gene, V gene, CDR3 protein, CDR3 DNA. A D gene is named only where the DNA matches it firmly. Clone size is stated in some rows and not others, as once, few, many or a class when expanded.

TRBJ1-2	NA	TRBD1	TRBV5-8	CASSTGQGYGYGYTF	TGTGCCAGCAGCACGGGACAGGGGTACGGCTATGGCTACACCTTC
TRBJ2-5	NA	NA	TRBV6-1	CASSGWTSYQETQYF	TGTGCCAGCAGTGGCTGGACATCGTACCAAGAGACCCAGTACTTC
TRBJ2-5	NA	NA	TRBV28	CASSVASRGETQYF	TGTGCCAGCAGTGTCGCCTCTCGGGGGGAGACCCAGTACTTC
TRBJ2-7	NA	NA	TRBV5-4	CASSFGGTSLGEQYF	TGTGCCAGCAGCTTTGGCGGAACTAGTTTGGGTGAGCAGTACTTC
TRBJ2-3	NA	NA	TRBV10-3	CAISDDRYTQYF	TGTGCCATCAGTGATGACCGATATACGCAGTATTTT
TRBJ2-7	NA	TRBD1	TRBV5-4	CASSSGQGAYEQYF	TGTGCCAGCAGCTCCGGACAGGGGGCATACGAGCAGTACTTC
TRBJ2-2	once	NA	TRBV6-6	CASSYSMGYSGELFF	TGTGCCAGCAGTTACTCGATGGGGTACTCCGGGGAGCTGTTTTTT
TRBJ1-5	NA	TRBD1	TRBV18	CASSPWTGSNQPQHF	TGTGCCAGCTCACCATGGACAGGGAGCAATCAGCCCCAGCATTTT
TRBJ2-7	NA	TRBD2	TRBV2	CASSGTGRVEQYF	TGTGCCAGCTCGGGGACCGGGAGGGTAGAGCAGTACTTC
TRBJ1-1	few	TRBD1	TRBV5-1	CASSLSSGGRTEAFF	TGCGCCAGCAGCTTGTCCTCAGGGGGCAGGACTGAAGCTTTCTTT
TRBJ1-3	NA	TRBD1	TRBV7-3	CASSLDRGTGNTIYF	TGTGCCAGCAGCTTAGACAGGGGGACAGGAAACACCATATATTTT
TRBJ1-3	NA	NA	TRBV5-6	CASSTTGTPSRFSGNTIYF	TGTGCCAGCAGCACCACCGGGACACCCTCGAGATTCTCTGGAAACACCATATACTTT
TRBJ2-2	NA	TRBD1	TRBV29-1	CSAGTVRNTGELFF	TGCAGCGCCGGGACAGTTCGGAACACCGGGGAGCTGTTTTTT
TRBJ2-7	NA	TRBD1	TRBV6-5	CASSASGGPYEQYF	TGTGCCAGCAGTGCCTCAGGGGGCCCCTACGAGCAGTACTTC
TRBJ1-4	NA	NA	TRBV29-1	CSAGGGSSEKLFF	TGCAGCGCCGGGGGGGGTTCGAGTGAAAAACTGTTTTTT
TRBJ2-5	many	NA	TRBV29-1	CSVGGGAGHLQETQYF	TGCAGCGTTGGGGGGGGCGCAGGACATCTCCAAGAGACCCAGTACTTC
TRBJ2-5	once	TRBD2	TRBV5-4	CASSLGTSGILETQYF	TGTGCCAGCAGCTTGGGGACTAGCGGGATTTTAGAGACCCAGTACTTC
TRBJ1-1	NA	TRBD1	TRBV18	CASSPHGTGDEAFF	TGTGCCAGCTCACCCCATGGGACAGGTGATGAAGCTTTCTTT
TRBJ2-3	NA	TRBD1	TRBV28	CASSSYRGLRTDTQYF	TGTGCCAGCAGTTCCTACAGGGGGTTGAGGACAGATACGCAGTATTTT
TRBJ2-7	NA	NA	TRBV4-1	CASSRRQETYEQYF	TGCGCCAGCAGCCGACGACAGGAGACCTACGAGCAGTACTTC
TRBJ2-1	NA	NA	TRBV28	CASAPGGTAYNEQFF	TGTGCCAGCGCCCCAGGGGGGACAGCCTACAATGAGCAGTTCTTC
TRBJ2-3	NA	NA	TRBV18	CASSPPGGTDTQYF	TGTGCCAGCTCACCACCGGGTGGCACAGATACGCAGTATTTT
TRBJ1-1	NA	NA	TRBV7-3	CASSLTDRAEAFF	TGTGCCAGCAGCTTAACGGACAGAGCTGAAGCTTTCTTT
TRBJ2-7	few	NA	TRBV18	CASSASADSSYEQYF	TGTGCCAGCTCAGCATCGGCCGATAGCTCCTACGAGCAGTACTTC
TRBJ2-5	NA	TRBD2	TRBV6-1	CASRLAGGPKTQYF	TGTGCCAGCAGGCTAGCGGGAGGGCCGAAGACCCAGTACTTC
TRBJ1-2	NA	NA	TRBV7-8	CASSPNRGGYGYTF	TGTGCCAGCAGCCCCAACCGCGGGGGCTATGGCTACACCTTC
TRBJ1-3	few	NA	TRBV9	CASSVVGVTGNTIYF	TGTGCCAGCAGCGTAGTCGGTGTCACTGGAAACACCATATATTTT
TRBJ2-2	NA	TRBD2	TRBV5-1	CASSLGSLAGGAGELFF	TGCGCCAGCAGCTTGGGTAGCCTAGCGGGAGGAGCCGGGGAGCTGTTTTTT